Following are 26 T cell receptor beta chains from one sample sequenced in a study of monozygotic twins with inflammatory bowel disease. TCRdb reprocessed the 5' RACE reads, keeping one entry per CDR3 protein, no DNA. The sample table sets out approximately 210,000 distinct CDR3 sequences. The sequenced sample was blood. Receptors were obtained from a human donor with ulcerative colitis or Crohn's disease, or a healthy co-twin of an affected twin (not recorded which).

This rearrangement joins TRBV28 to TRBJ2-5; the TRBD1 assignment by TCRdb is unverifiable without DNA. In germline, CDR1 is MDHEN, CDR2 SYDVKM. The CDR3 totals 13 residues. The CDR3 loop is CASWEDRVSPQYF.

J is TRBJ1-5 and V is TRBV12-3 or TRBV12-4. There are 12 residues in the CDR3. This CDR3 is CASSSSLEPQHF.

The chain combines TRBV29-1 with TRBJ2-1. Germline V gene data show CDR1 as SQVTM and CDR2 as ANQGSEA. The CDR3 length is 13 residues. The CDR3 reads CSVSGRAYNEQFF.

The rearrangement links TRBV6-5 to TRBJ2-7. This CDR3 is built from 12 residues. Germline V gene lookup returns CDR1 MNHEY and CDR2 SVGAGI. The CDR3 sequence is CASSTTGREQYF.

The V and J genes are TRBV10-3 and TRBJ1-5; TCRdb calls TRBD1, which cannot be checked without DNA. The CDR3 runs 13 residues. The germline V gene has CDR1 ENHRY and CDR2 SYGVKD. CDR3 region: CATRDSSNQPQHF.

The J gene is TRBJ2-7, the V gene TRBV7-8; TCRdb proposes TRBD2, but this gene call is untestable without DNA. CDR1 is SGHVS, CDR2 FQNEAQ, per germline. CDR3 length equals 16 residues. The chain's CDR3 is CASSLEGGFLGYEQYF.

This chain links TRBV2 with TRBJ2-2; TCRdb returns TRBD1, unconfirmable since there is no DNA. Germline V CDR1 and CDR2: SNHLY, FYNNEI. The CDR3 runs 12 residues. CDR3 amino acids: CANKGYTGELFF.

The chain joins TRBV2 to TRBJ1-4; no DNA is available, so the TRBD1 call from TCRdb remains unchecked. The CDR3 spans 14 residues. Germline loops: CDR1 SNHLY, CDR2 FYNNEI. The chain's CDR3 is CASSQVLLNEKLFF. The full variable domain, with the rest looked up from reference TRBV2 and TRBJ1-4, is EPEVTQTPSHQVTQMGQEVILRCVPISNHLYFYWYRQILGQKVEFLVSFYNNEISEKSEIFDDQFSVERPDGSNFTLKIRSTKLEDSAMYFCASSQVLLNEKLFFGSGTQLSVL.

The J gene is TRBJ2-5, the V gene TRBV7-8. This CDR3 comprises 11 residues. Germline V gene data show CDR1 as SGHVS and CDR2 as FQNEAQ. The CDR3 sequence is CASSAEETQYF.

The V and J genes are TRBV28 and TRBJ2-1; TCRdb proposes TRBD2, but this gene call is untestable without DNA. The CDR3 length is 15 residues. Germline V CDR1 and CDR2: MDHEN, SYDVKM. Here the CDR3 reads CASREDRGSYNEQFF.

The gene calls are TRBV18 and TRBJ1-1. CDR1 and CDR2 (germline): KGHSH, LQKENI. This CDR3 is built from 13 residues. The chain's CDR3 is CASSSQQNTEAFF. The whole variable domain, filled in from reference TRBV18 and TRBJ1-1, reads NAGVMQNPRHLVRRRGQEARLRCSPMKGHSHVYWYRQLPEEGLKFMVYLQKENIIDESGMPKERFSAEFPKEGPSILRIQQVVRGDSAAYFCASSSQQNTEAFFGQGTRLTVV.

V usage is TRBV9 and J usage is TRBJ2-1; TCRdb names TRBD1, which stays unverified in the absence of DNA. CDR3 length equals 13 residues. Germline V lookup: CDR1 SGDLS, CDR2 YYNGEE. The CDR3: CASSEGGGNEQFF.

The chain combines TRBV15 with TRBJ2-3. Germline values: CDR1 LNHNV, CDR2 YYDKDF (reference sequence). The CDR3 runs to 14 residues. CDR3 residues: CATSREGRTDTQYF.

The rearrangement joins TRBV5-1 to TRBJ1-6; no DNA is available, so the TRBD1 call from TCRdb remains unchecked. Germline CDR1 SGHRS, CDR2 YFSETQ. This CDR3 is 16 amino acids long. Here the CDR3 reads CASSDPGQGMRSPLHF. Filled out from reference TRBV5-1 and TRBJ1-6, the complete variable domain reads KAGVTQTPRYLIKTRGQQVTLSCSPISGHRSVSWYQQTPGQGLQFLFEYFSETQRNKGNFPGRFSGRQFSNSRSEMNVSTLELGDSALYLCASSDPGQGMRSPLHFGNGTRLTVT.

The J gene is TRBJ2-7, the V gene TRBV7-2; TCRdb's D call, TRBD1, is unchecked because there is no DNA. The CDR3 covers 15 residues. Germline values: CDR1 SGHTA, CDR2 FQGNSA. The CDR3 protein is CASSSSGSPSYEQYF.

J is TRBJ2-7 and V is TRBV28; TCRdb calls TRBD2, which cannot be checked without DNA. Germline values: CDR1 MDHEN, CDR2 SYDVKM. The CDR3 length is 16 residues. CDR3 amino acids: CASRPPGLAGVREQYF.

The gene calls are TRBV9 and TRBJ2-1; TCRdb's D gene call, TRBD2, goes unchecked for lack of DNA. Germline lookup yields CDR1 SGDLS and CDR2 YYNGEE. The CDR3 runs 15 residues. The CDR3 spells CASSTRLALHNEQFF.

The chain is built from TRBV5-8 and TRBJ1-1; the TRBD1 assignment by TCRdb is unverifiable without DNA. This CDR3 has 15 residues. CDR1 and CDR2 from the germline V gene are SGHTS and YDEGEE. CDR3 sequence: CASSLPGTGETEAFF.

The chain joins TRBV12-3 or TRBV12-4 to TRBJ1-1. The CDR3 totals 16 residues. The CDR3: CASLQDPWRVNTEAFF.

The chain combines TRBV4-3 with TRBJ2-2. The CDR3 has 14 residues. The germline CDR1 and CDR2 sequences are LGHNA and YSLEER. CDR3: CASSRTGMTGELFF.

V gene TRBV24-1 combines with J gene TRBJ1-1; the D call of TRBD1 rests on TCRdb alone, since no DNA is present to check it. Germline CDR1 KGHDR, CDR2 SFDVKD. The CDR3 spans 14 residues. The CDR3 sequence is CATSDLGTGYGAFF.

The chain combines TRBV7-6 with TRBJ2-5. CDR3 size: 16 residues. The germline V gene encodes CDR1 SGHVS and CDR2 FNYEAQ. CDR3: CASSFATIGSQETQYF.

The chain carries TRBV20-1 and TRBJ1-2; TCRdb's D call, TRBD1, is unchecked because there is no DNA. This CDR3 spans 15 amino acids. Germline CDR1 DFQATT, CDR2 SNEGSKA (reference sequence). CDR3 protein: CSARDPGTGRYGYTF.

The chain is built from TRBV6-1 and TRBJ2-1; TCRdb's D call, TRBD1, is unchecked because there is no DNA. The CDR3 totals 16 residues. The germline gives CDR1 MNHNS, CDR2 SASEGT. This chain's CDR3 is CASRGAPGQGNNEQFF.

V is TRBV21-1 and J is TRBJ1-2; with no DNA, the TCRdb D assignment of TRBD1 cannot be verified. TRBV21-1 is shown as a pseudogene. CDR3 size: 14 residues. This CDR3 is CASIKGTTGDGYTF.

J is TRBJ2-3 and V is TRBV30; there is no DNA to check the TCRdb D call of TRBD1. Germline assignment: CDR1 GTSNPN and CDR2 SVGIG (reference sequence). The CDR3 contains 13 residues. CDR3 residues: CAWSGGGLGAQYF. The full variable domain, completed using reference TRBV30 and TRBJ2-3, is SQTIHQWPATLVQPVGSPLSLECTVEGTSNPNLYWYRQAAGRGLQLLFYSVGIGQISSEVPQNLSASRPQDRQFILSSKKLLLSDSGFYLCAWSGGGLGAQYFGPGTRLTVL.